These 21 T cell receptor beta chains were all obtained from the same sample, sequenced in a study of regulatory T cells (dated by TCRdb to the late 2010s). Their specific antigens are unknown. Overall study results and their limits: Hydrophobic residues at CDR3 positions 6 and 7 were enriched in conventional CD4+ T cells from CD3G-deficient patients, which suggests more self-reactive specificities.

The library was prepared using the immunoSEQ multiplex PCR assay. The multiplex PCR relied on 52 forward TRBV primers and 13 reverse TRBJ primers, and amplification bias was corrected through assay-based and computational methods. TCRdb took over this immuneACCESS table, retaining in-frame rearrangements with V and J assigned. Such tables are incomplete; in checked studies, under half of the missing clones stem from an unresolved V gene, and the remainder is unexplained. The sample table shows tens of thousands of clones, and 93% are seen once. About 0.99% of the sample lies in the top ten. The sample taken for sequencing was conventional CD4+ T cells sorted from blood. Receptors were obtained from a child aged 2-15 years with CD3G deficiency.

This clone was seen only a few times. The chain combines TRBV28 with TRBJ2-7; no clear D. CDR1 and CDR2 (germline): MDHEN, SYDVKM. Trimming cost V 0 bases and J 3 bases, with 6 bases left between them. This CDR3 spans 13 amino acids. The chain's CDR3 is CASSLWDVYEQYF. The CDR3 DNA sequence: TGTGCCAGCAGTTTATGGGACGTCTACGAGCAGTACTTC.

The table lists this clone with a few counts. V usage is TRBV6-1 and J usage is TRBJ2-7, with 14 positions matching TRBD2. After removal of 8 bases from V and 6 bases from J, the junction contained 9 bases not matched to a gene. Germline V gene sequence: CDR1 MNHNS, CDR2 SASEGT. CDR3 size: 15 residues. Here the CDR3 reads CASGAGTSGSPEQYF. The DNA for the CDR3 is TGTGCCAGCGGAGCCGGGACTAGCGGGAGTCCCGAGCAGTACTTC.

V and J are TRBV7-9 and TRBJ2-5; D possibly corresponds to TRBD1 (5 bases). CDR1 SEHNR and CDR2 FQNEAQ come from the germline V gene (reference sequence). The CDR3 sequence is 13 residues long. The ends were cut back, 7 bases at V and 5 bases at J, with 14 bases in the middle. The CDR3 bases are TGTGCCAGCATCAAACAGGTACTCGAGACCCAGTACTTC. Protein sequence: CASIKQVLETQYF.

The chain couples TRBV4-1 to TRBJ2-5, with 12 bases lining up with TRBD2. Trimming removed 4 bases from V and 4 bases from J; junction bases left unmatched: 7. From germline, CDR1 is MGHRA and CDR2 YSYEKL. The CDR3 is made up of 16 amino acids. Here the CDR3 DNA reads TGCGCCAGCAGCCTGTCCGGACTAGCGGGACGAGAGACCCAGTACTTC. It yields the protein CASSLSGLAGRETQYF.

There are a few counts of this clone. The genes are TRBV18 and TRBJ2-7; 8 bases agree with TRBD1. CDR1 is KGHSH, CDR2 LQKENI, per germline. CDR3 size: 13 residues. With V trimmed by 3 bases and J by 4 bases, 2 bases remained unmatched. The CDR3 region is CASSPTGAYEQYF. Here the CDR3 DNA reads TGTGCCAGCTCACCGACAGGGGCGTACGAGCAGTACTTC. Combining the CDR3 with reference TRBV18 and TRBJ2-7 gives the whole variable domain NAGVMQNPRHLVRRRGQEARLRCSPMKGHSHVYWYRQLPEEGLKFMVYLQKENIIDESGMPKERFSAEFPKEGPSILRIQQVVRGDSAAYFCASSPTGAYEQYFGPGTRLTVT.

The chain uses TRBV7-8 and TRBJ2-7, with a possible D match to TRBD1 (7 bases). The length of the CDR3 is 15 residues. V gave up 2 bases and J gave up 6 bases, with 17 bases separating them. CDR1 and CDR2 (germline): SGHVS, FQNEAQ. This CDR3 reads CASSLTRQGLSEQYF. The CDR3 DNA sequence: TGTGCCAGCAGCTTAACTCGACAGGGACTGTCCGAGCAGTACTTC.

This sequence joins TRBV11-3 and TRBJ2-7; D perhaps matches TRBD2 (6 bases). This CDR3 contains 15 residues. V gave up 5 bases and J gave up 3 bases, with 17 bases separating them. From germline, CDR1 is SGHNT and CDR2 YENEEA. For the CDR3, the DNA is TGTGCCAGCAGCCCGGGGGACGTAGCGAGCTACGAGCAGTACTTC. Its translation: CASSPGDVASYEQYF.

The V call is TRBV28, the J call TRBJ1-5; 9 positions agree with TRBD1. The CDR3 is made up of 16 amino acids. Germline V CDR1 and CDR2: MDHEN, SYDVKM. The V and J ends lost 6 bases and 2 bases, in that order; junction bases with no gene match: 8. CDR3 in amino acids: CASRTTGGGGNQPQHF. The CDR3 region has the DNA TGTGCCAGCAGGACGACAGGGGGAGGCGGCAATCAGCCCCAGCATTTT.

The rearrangement links TRBV30 to TRBJ2-7; D gene uncertain. The V gene lost 3 bases and the J gene lost 6 bases, with 9 bases spanning the gap. The CDR3 sequence is 11 residues long. Germline V CDR1 and CDR2: GTSNPN, SVGIG (reference sequence). The CDR3 region has the DNA TGTGCCTGGAGCGCCGCCTCCGAGCAGTACTTC. Amino acid sequence: CAWSAASEQYF.

The chain has TRBV10-3 and TRBJ2-2; 11 nucleotides agree with TRBD2. The CDR3 covers 14 residues. Losses at the gene ends were 10 bases for V and 2 bases for J; bases not matched to a gene: 3. Per germline, CDR1 ENHRY and CDR2 SYGVKD. The CDR3 sequence: CATGTSGNTGELFF. DNA for the CDR3: TGTGCCACCGGGACTAGCGGAAACACCGGGGAGCTGTTTTTT.

The gene calls are TRBV19 and TRBJ2-1; TRBD2 aligns across 12 bases. Germline trimming cut 9 bases from V and 8 bases from J; bases unmatched to any gene: 8. The CDR3 is made up of 14 amino acids. Germline values: CDR1 LNHDA, CDR2 SQIVND (reference sequence). For the CDR3, the DNA is TGTGCCAGCTCTCTAGCGGGAGGGTTCGATGAGCAGTTCTTC. This translates into CASSLAGGFDEQFF.

This sequence joins TRBV7-3 and TRBJ1-1; D gene ambiguous. This CDR3 comprises 14 residues. In germline, CDR1 is SGHTA, CDR2 FQGTGA. The V end was cut by 7 bases, the J end by 0 bases, with 12 bases between. The CDR3 here is CASTPTELNTEAFF. CDR3 bases: TGTGCCAGCACCCCGACCGAGTTGAACACTGAAGCTTTCTTT.

This clone was recorded only once. The chain couples TRBV7-9 to TRBJ2-5; no clear D gene. The CDR3 totals 15 residues. Germline loops: CDR1 SEHNR, CDR2 FQNEAQ (reference sequence). Trimming pared 4 bases from V and 4 bases from J, leaving 16 bases between. The CDR3 here is CASSSNALGSETQYF. CDR3 DNA: TGTGCCAGCAGCTCGAATGCCCTGGGGTCAGAGACCCAGTACTTC.

The gene calls are TRBV28 and TRBJ2-3; D may be TRBD2 (6 bases). The CDR3 sequence is 13 residues long. V was clipped by 8 bases and J by 0 bases, with 9 bases between them. Germline V gene data show CDR1 as MDHEN and CDR2 as SYDVKM. CDR3 sequence (DNA): TGTGCCAGCTCTCGGGGGAGCACAGATACGCAGTATTTT. It yields the protein CASSRGSTDTQYF.

The chain has TRBV5-1 and TRBJ2-1; 8 positions match TRBD2. Trimming cost V 0 bases and J 7 bases; bases outside gene matches: 6. Germline CDR1 SGHRS, CDR2 YFSETQ. CDR3 length: 15 residues. The CDR3 DNA is TGCGCCAGCAGCTTGGTTAGCGGGATTCGGAATGAGCAGTTCTTC. This sequence encodes CASSLVSGIRNEQFF.

The genes are TRBV28 and TRBJ2-3; D gene ambiguous. CDR3 length: 12 residues. Germline loops: CDR1 MDHEN, CDR2 SYDVKM. V dropped 4 bases and J dropped 5 bases, with 7 bases sitting between them. The CDR3 nucleotides are TGTGCCAGCAGTTCTCCCTTAGATACGCAGTATTTT. It yields the protein CASSSPLDTQYF.

This chain connects TRBV28 to TRBJ2-7; unclear D gene. The germline V gene has CDR1 MDHEN and CDR2 SYDVKM. There are 15 residues in the CDR3. Trimming cost V 4 bases and J 1 base, with 14 bases left between them. The CDR3 sequence is CASSSGGLRSYEQYF. In DNA, the CDR3 is TGTGCCAGCAGTTCGGGCGGCTTAAGGTCCTACGAGCAGTACTTC.

The CDR3 bases are TGTGCCAGTAGTCTCAGGGGGCGAGGCACTGAAGCTTTCTTT. Residues: CASSLRGRGTEAFF. The chain recombines TRBV19 with TRBJ1-1, with 8 bases identical to TRBD1. CDR1 and CDR2 from the germline V gene are LNHDA and SQIVND (reference sequence). The CDR3 extends over 14 amino acids. The junction had 6 bases not matched to a gene; V was cut back by 5 bases and J by 4 bases.

Regarding this clone: Other DNA sequences within the sample encode an identical CDR3. V usage is TRBV5-1 and J usage is TRBJ1-2, with no clear D. The CDR3 contains 13 residues. Germline loops: CDR1 SGHRS, CDR2 YFSETQ. V was shortened by 0 bases and J by 2 bases, with 5 bases between the two germline ends. CDR3 residues: CASSLDGNYGYTF. The CDR3 nucleotides are TGCGCCAGCAGCTTGGATGGAAACTATGGCTACACCTTC. The full variable domain, completed using reference TRBV5-1 and TRBJ1-2, is KAGVTQTPRYLIKTRGQQVTLSCSPISGHRSVSWYQQTPGQGLQFLFEYFSETQRNKGNFPGRFSGRQFSNSRSEMNVSTLELGDSALYLCASSLDGNYGYTFGSGTRLTVV.

This clone was detected once. This sequence joins TRBV28 and TRBJ1-2; D is uncertain. V was clipped by 6 bases and J by 6 bases, with 11 bases between them. CDR3 length: 12 amino acids. Germline V gene sequence: CDR1 MDHEN, CDR2 SYDVKM. In nucleotides, the CDR3 is TGTGCCAGCAGCCAGCGCCGGGATGGCTACACCTTC. It is translated as CASSQRRDGYTF.

The CDR3 sequence is CASSLGQGDEKLFF. As DNA, the CDR3 is TGTGCCAGCAGCTTAGGCCAGGGAGATGAAAAACTGTTTTTT. This chain links TRBV7-9 with TRBJ1-4; TRBD1 is a possible D gene (5 bases). Trimming removed 1 base at V and 6 bases at J, with 9 bases between. The V gene's germline CDR1 is SEHNR and CDR2 FQNEAQ (reference sequence). The CDR3 runs 14 residues.